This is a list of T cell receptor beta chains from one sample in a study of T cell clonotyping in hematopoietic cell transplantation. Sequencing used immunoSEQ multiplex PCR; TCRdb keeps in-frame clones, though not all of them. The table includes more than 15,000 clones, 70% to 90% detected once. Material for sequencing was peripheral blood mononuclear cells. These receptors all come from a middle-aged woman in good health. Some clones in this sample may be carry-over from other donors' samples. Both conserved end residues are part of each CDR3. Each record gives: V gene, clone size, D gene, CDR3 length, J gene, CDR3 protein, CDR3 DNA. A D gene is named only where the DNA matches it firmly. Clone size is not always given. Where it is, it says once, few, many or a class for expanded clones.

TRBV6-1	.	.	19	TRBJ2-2	CASSARFQRDKGGTGELFF	TGTGCCAGCAGTGCGCGGTTCCAGCGGGACAAGGGAGGGACCGGGGAGCTGTTTTTT
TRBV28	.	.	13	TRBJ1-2	CASSLSGSYGYTF	TGTGCCAGCAGTTTGTCAGGGAGCTATGGCTACACCTTC
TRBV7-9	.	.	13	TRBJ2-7	CASSPGASYEQYF	TGTGCCAGCAGCCCCGGGGCGTCCTACGAGCAGTACTTC
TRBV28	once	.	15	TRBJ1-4	CASSLGRFSNEKLFF	TGTGCCAGCAGTCTCGGCAGGTTTTCAAATGAAAAACTGTTTTTT
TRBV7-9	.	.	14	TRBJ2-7	CASSPTEVRGEQYF	TGTGCCAGCAGCCCAACAGAAGTGAGAGGGGAGCAGTACTTC
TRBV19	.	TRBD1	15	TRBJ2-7	CASSIGTGPSYEQYF	TGTGCCAGTAGTATAGGGACAGGGCCCTCCTACGAGCAGTACTTC
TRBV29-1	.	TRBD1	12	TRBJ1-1	CSSTGAGTEAFF	TGCAGCTCGACAGGGGCGGGCACTGAAGCTTTCTTT
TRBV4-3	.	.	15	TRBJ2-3	CASSQAITNTDTQYF	TGCGCCAGCAGCCAAGCGATTACAAACACAGATACGCAGTATTTT
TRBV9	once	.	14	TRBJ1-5	CASSVDGAGQPQHF	TGTGCCAGCAGCGTAGATGGCGCGGGCCAGCCCCAGCATTTT
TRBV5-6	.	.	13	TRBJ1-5	CASSLRRSWPQHF	TGTGCCAGCAGCTTGAGAAGAAGTTGGCCCCAGCATTTT
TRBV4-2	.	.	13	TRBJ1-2	CASSQEYDYGYTF	TGTGCCAGCAGCCAAGAATACGACTATGGCTACACCTTC
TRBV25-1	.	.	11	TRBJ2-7	CASSDMYEQYF	TGTGCCAGCAGTGACATGTACGAGCAGTACTTC
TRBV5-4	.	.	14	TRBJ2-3	CASSLPELGDTQYF	TGTGCCAGCAGCTTGCCGGAGCTGGGGGATACGCAGTATTTT
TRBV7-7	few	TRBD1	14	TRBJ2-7	CASSPRTGDYEQYF	TGTGCTAGCAGCCCACGGACAGGGGACTACGAGCAGTACTTC